The next 7 T cell receptor beta chains were all read from a single sample in a study of regulatory T cells in long-lasting Graves disease. Building the TCR beta libraries relied on iRepertoire HTBI primers, and CDR3 regions underwent Arm-PCR. One entry per CDR3 protein results from TCRdb running MiXCR on the multiplex PCR reads. The sample lists about 470,000 distinct CDR3 sequences, 20% to 25% occurring once. Noted time point: persistent/refractory GD, antithyroid drugs over 5 years with positive TRAb. Construction of the TCR library relied on RNA isolated from PBMCs. The starting material was peripheral blood mononuclear cells (PBMCs), obtained when the disease was refractory, from a patient treated with antithyroid drugs. These receptor sequences come from a female donor with Graves disease.

This clonotype showed up just a few times. The rearrangement links TRBV19 to TRBJ1-5; 9 bases are a match to TRBD1. V lost 3 bases, J lost 5 bases, and 5 bases stayed unmatched. The germline V gene encodes CDR1 LNHDA and CDR2 SQIVND (reference sequence). The CDR3 sequence is 15 residues long. Here the CDR3 DNA reads TGTGCCAGTAGTATTGGGACAGGGCGTGATCAGCCCCAGCATTTT. Its translation: CASSIGTGRDQPQHF.

The V and J genes are TRBV7-9 and TRBJ2-7; 11 nucleotides agree with TRBD2. V shed 4 bases and J 7 bases; nucleotides not matched to a gene: 9. This CDR3 region has 15 residues. Germline CDR1 reads SEHNR; CDR2 reads FQNEAQ (reference sequence). The CDR3 here is CASSWGTSGPLEQYF. CDR3 nucleotide sequence: TGTGCCAGCAGCTGGGGGACTAGCGGCCCCCTAGAGCAGTACTTC. The variable domain in full, completed from reference TRBV7-9 and TRBJ2-7, reads DTGVSQNPRHKITKRGQNVTFRCDPISEHNRLYWYRQTLGQGPEFLTYFQNEAQLEKSRLLSDRFSAERPKGSFSTLEIQRTEQGDSAMYLCASSWGTSGPLEQYFGPGTRLTVT.

This clonotype came up many times. The CDR3, as DNA: TGTGCCAGCAGCTTAGGTCCTCAACTAGTACCGGATCCCGACGAGCAGTACTTC. It codes for CASSLGPQLVPDPDEQYF. This chain connects TRBV7-6 to TRBJ2-7, with a weak D call TRBD2 (5 bases). The germline gives CDR1 SGHVS, CDR2 FNYEAQ. This CDR3 has 18 residues. Trimming took 1 base from V and 5 from J, leaving 24 bases between them.

The table lists this clonotype with many counts. V is TRBV3-1 and J is TRBJ1-2; a possible D gene is TRBD1 (6 bases). The V gene's germline CDR1 is LGHDT and CDR2 YNNKEL (reference sequence). The V end was cut by 5 bases, the J end by 4 bases, with 17 bases between. The CDR3 spans 15 residues. In nucleotides, the CDR3 is TGTGCCAGCAGCTTCACAAGTGGACAGATCTATGGCTACACCTTC. The encoded protein is CASSFTSGQIYGYTF.

This chain links TRBV20-1 with TRBJ2-7; 7 positions match TRBD2. The V gene's germline CDR1 is DFQATT and CDR2 SNEGSKA (reference sequence). The CDR3 totals 15 residues. With 0 bases clipped from V and 4 bases from J, the junction kept 9 bases outside the gene matches. CDR3 sequence reads: CSARDGSSGVYEQYF. The CDR3 DNA reads TGCAGTGCTAGAGATGGGTCTAGCGGAGTATACGAGCAGTACTTC.

In its sample, this clonotype was seen a few times. The chain recombines TRBV7-8 with TRBJ2-1, with 7 bases that match TRBD2. Germline V gives CDR1 SGHVS, CDR2 FQNEAQ. The length of the CDR3 is 17 residues. The V segment lost 5 bases and the J segment 5 bases; nucleotides outside the gene matches: 15. The CDR3 sequence: CASSLGGWKLVNNEQFF. The CDR3 DNA sequence: TGTGCCAGCAGCCTCGGGGGGTGGAAGTTAGTTAACAATGAGCAGTTCTTC.

This clonotype came up a few times. The V and J genes are TRBV30 and TRBJ1-1, with unresolved D. The V end was cut by 6 bases, the J end by 1 base, with 3 bases between. This CDR3 spans 10 amino acids. Looked up from germline, CDR1 is GTSNPN and CDR2 is SVGIG (reference sequence). CDR3 sequence: CACSNTEAFF. The CDR3 DNA reads TGTGCCTGTTCGAACACTGAAGCTTTCTTT.